This T cell receptor (beta chain) was sequenced during a study of blood T cell repertoires in COVID-19 (dated by TCRdb to 2019 to 2021). Regarding the complete study: Samples from collaborators originated in the United States, Italy and Spain and spanned both the acute and convalescent phases of COVID-19. The prospective study material was composed of cDNA or gDNA derived from T cells, B-cell-depleted T cells, or PBMCs. Deeply sampled blood TCRbeta repertoires from subjects exposed to, actively infected with, or recovered from COVID-19 were included in the dataset. The repertoires were released in a freely available public database meant as a resource for research on the immune response to SARS-CoV-2. The samples were drawn from two sources: the first 160 participants of the ongoing ImmuneRACE study, and fewer than 1,500 subjects contributed by 6 global collaborators. A de-identified subject ID, COVID-19 status, age in years and sex were almost always included in the sample metadata. Where available, HLA class I and class II types were obtained from metadata supplied by the sample provider rather than from assay-based typing. On the study overall, not on this receptor specifically: The quantity of clinical and demographic metadata differed by source and by participant and was supplied without curation.

Via the germline V gene, CDR1 is ENHRY and CDR2 SYGVKD. The junction shows trimming of 3 bases on V and 11 bases on J, and the gene matches do not reach 4 bases of it. The CDR3, cysteine through phenylalanine, is 12 amino acids long. CDR3 DNA only is kept here, 36 bases in frame from base 1. TCRbeta CDR3 regions were amplified from genomic DNA using the immunoSEQ Assay, a bias-controlled multiplex PCR. In the source study's methods: Within the assay, amplification of reference gene primers was used to estimate how many nucleated cells each sample contained. To quantify the absolute abundance of each unique TCRbeta CDR3 rearrangement, sequence reads were collapsed and filtered. For each sample, productive Simpson clonality was calculated as the square root of Simpson's diversity index across productive rearrangements. This immuneACCESS table, as held by TCRdb, lists in-frame sequences with V and J called but not all clones. Of the missing ones, under half trace to an unresolved V gene in checked studies; the others have no known cause. Clonal size and the V and J genes are those of that table, whereas D and trimming came from the DNA. This sample gives 240,000 or so clones in total; roughly 83% of them show up just once. Approximately 9.4% of the sample is in the top ten clones.

Collaborating institutions collected whole blood in K2EDTA tubes following their own protocols. For TCRbeta analysis, collaborator samples were shipped as frozen whole blood, as isolated PBMCs, or as DNA extracted from either sample type. Concerning this clone: There is no known antigen for this receptor. No base quality information exists; no much larger clone differs at one position.

The specimen sequenced was peripheral blood. The V and J genes are TRBV10-3 and TRBJ1-1; TRBD1 aligns with 9 central bases. The sequence was obtained from a woman over 75 with acute or convalescent COVID-19. Here is the DNA: TGTGCCATCAGTGAAAGGACAGGGGATGCTTTCTTT. It encodes CAISERTGDAFF.